This T cell receptor beta chain was identified in a study of T cell responses to AZD1222 COVID-19 vaccine. Study in general: Pooled samples include second doses given at about 4 or 12 weeks. Study-wide results and limits: No day 14 peak samples; only post-peak repertoires were characterized. Regions left unmutated in variants are reportedly the target of nearly half of spike-specific TCRs.

Comments on this clone: Its antigen remains unknown.

Clones were sequenced by immunoSEQ multiplex PCR, and TCRdb holds only the in-frame ones, with some missing. The data hold about 180,000 clones, with 85% to 90% observed a single time. Trimming took 0 bases from V and 2 from J, leaving 10 bases between them. The CDR3 has 15 amino acids. Per the germline V gene, CDR1 is MGHRA and CDR2 is YSYEKL. The material sequenced was peripheral blood, taken on day 0 of AZD1222 vaccination. The chain carries TRBV4-1 and TRBJ1-2, with no clear D. This TCR was recovered from an adult in good health. The CDR3 sequence is CASSQDTGMNYGYTF. CDR3 nucleotides: TGCGCCAGCAGCCAAGATACGGGGATGAACTATGGCTACACCTTC.